This TCR beta chain was captured in a study of CD4+ T cells in melanoma. A word on this clone: Its target is unknown.

This CDR3 spans 16 amino acids. Germline V gives CDR1 MNHNS, CDR2 SASEGT. V shed 3 bases and J 4 bases; nucleotides not matched to a gene: 11. Study-wide results and limits: Reportedly, melanoma neoantigen-specific CD4+ T cells showed varied differentiation states. CD8+ T cell, macrophage and B cell function reportedly correlated with neoantigen-specific CD4+ T cells.

Libraries were prepared by immunoSEQ multiplex PCR; TCRdb keeps only in-frame clonotypes and omits some of them. The sample has about 140,000 clones, about 90% seen once. The sequence was collected from a human donor with melanoma. The rearrangement joins TRBV6-1 to TRBJ1-1, with 7 bases identical to TRBD1. CDR3 coding DNA: TGTGCCAGCAGTGAGCTCCCGACAGGGTTGGGCACTGAAGCTTTCTTT. Its protein is CASSELPTGLGTEAFF.